The rows below give T cell receptor beta chains drawn from one sample of a study of spatial heterogeneity in lung cancer. TCRdb redid the calling of the 5' RACE reads with MiXCR, one entry per CDR3 protein. The data show under 40,000 distinct CDR3 sequences, less than 6.5% seen once. Sample: PBMCs, taken at surgery. All receptors come from a female donor with early-stage non-small cell lung cancer. CDR3s include the opening cysteine and the closing phenylalanine or tryptophan. The order of the fields is CDR3 length, J gene, clone size, V gene, D gene, CDR3 protein, CDR3 DNA. The D gene is left open where the match is weak. Size is omitted from some rows. Given values are once, few, many or a class for expanded clones.

14,TRBJ2-7,many,TRBV15,-,CATSRDTLSYEQYF,TGTGCCACCAGCAGAGACACCCTCTCCTACGAGCAGTACTTC
12,TRBJ1-1,few,TRBV12-3/TRBV12-4,TRBD1,CASSTGVTEAFF,TGTGCCAGCAGCACAGGGGTAACTGAAGCTTTCTTT
14,TRBJ2-3,many,TRBV7-9,-,CASSLESVRDTQYF,TGTGCCAGCAGCTTAGAGTCGGTGAGAGATACGCAGTATTTT
14,TRBJ2-3,few,TRBV11-2,-,CASSHEGGGDTQYF,TGTGCCAGCAGCCACGAGGGGGGTGGAGATACGCAGTATTTT
13,TRBJ1-2,-,TRBV18,-,CASSQDSIYGYTF,TGTGCCAGCTCACAGGACAGTATCTATGGCTACACCTTC
15,TRBJ1-1,medium-sized,TRBV5-1,TRBD1,CASSLASTGVTEAFF,TGCGCCAGCAGCTTGGCCTCGACAGGGGTGACTGAAGCTTTCTTT
14,TRBJ1-2,many,TRBV6-5,-,CASSNSGDLYGYTF,TGTGCCAGCAGTAACTCGGGGGATCTTTATGGCTACACCTTC
14,TRBJ2-3,-,TRBV2,-,CASSETWGEDTQYF,TGTGCCAGCAGTGAGACGTGGGGGGAAGATACGCAGTATTTT
14,TRBJ1-1,many,TRBV7-9,-,CASSYRQGNTEAFF,TGTGCCAGCAGTTATAGGCAGGGGAACACTGAAGCTTTCTTT
15,TRBJ2-7,many,TRBV12-3/TRBV12-4,-,CASSPLWGLAYEQYF,TGTGCCAGCAGCCCCCTGTGGGGTCTCGCCTACGAGCAGTACTTC
14,TRBJ1-2,many,TRBV24-1,TRBD1,CATSDFGTGGGYTF,TGTGCCACCAGTGATTTCGGGACAGGGGGTGGCTACACCTTC
18,TRBJ2-5,many,TRBV4-1,-,CASSQDQVFGLHQETQYF,TGCGCCAGCAGCCAAGATCAGGTTTTCGGGCTCCACCAAGAGACCCAGTACTTC
19,TRBJ2-4,many,TRBV7-2,-,CASSSNPTRGVGAKNIQYF,TGTGCCAGCAGCTCGAACCCTACCCGTGGCGTGGGGGCCAAAAACATTCAGTACTTC
14,TRBJ2-2,-,TRBV6-1,-,CASSMEGGTGELFF,TGTGCCAGCAGTATGGAGGGGGGCACCGGGGAGCTGTTTTTT
15,TRBJ2-1,many,TRBV20-1,-,CSARDPGNSPNEQFF,TGCAGTGCTAGAGACCCGGGAAATTCTCCCAATGAGCAGTTCTTC
17,TRBJ2-5,many,TRBV2,TRBD2,CASSERLAGLIQETQYF,TGTGCCAGCAGTGAAAGACTAGCGGGGTTGATTCAAGAGACCCAGTACTTC
14,TRBJ1-1,many,TRBV27,TRBD1,CASSSVIRDRKAFF,TGTGCCAGCAGTTCCGTCATCCGGGACAGAAAAGCTTTCTTT
13,TRBJ1-5,-,TRBV30,-,CAWSVGGLQPQHF,TGTGCCTGGAGCGTGGGAGGATTACAGCCCCAGCATTTT
16,TRBJ2-5,many,TRBV19,-,CASSIEEAGGKETQYF,TGTGCCAGTAGTATTGAGGAGGCCGGGGGCAAAGAGACCCAGTACTTC
15,TRBJ1-1,many,TRBV3-1,-,CASSQVRGGRSEAFF,TGTGCCAGCAGCCAGGTGAGGGGGGGAAGGTCTGAAGCTTTCTTT
14,TRBJ2-3,many,TRBV20-1,TRBD2,CSARAGGRTDTQYF,TGCAGTGCTAGGGCGGGGGGGCGGACAGATACGCAGTATTTT
14,TRBJ2-5,many,TRBV29-1,TRBD2,CSVESAGGPETQYF,TGCAGCGTTGAATCGGCGGGGGGGCCTGAGACCCAGTACTTC
15,TRBJ1-2,many,TRBV20-1,TRBD1,CSAPREGQGRGGYTF,TGCAGTGCTCCCAGAGAGGGACAGGGTCGGGGAGGCTACACCTTC
14,TRBJ1-5,few,TRBV27,-,CASSPTASNQPQHF,TGTGCCAGCAGTCCGACAGCTAGCAATCAGCCCCAGCATTTT
13,TRBJ2-3,many,TRBV20-1,-,CSLKGVKTDTQYF,TGCAGCCTCAAGGGTGTAAAAACAGATACGCAGTATTTT
11,TRBJ1-4,many,TRBV28,-,CASSSNEKLFF,TGTGCCAGCAGTTCTAATGAAAAACTGTTTTTT
11,TRBJ1-4,few,TRBV2,-,CASSRNEKLFF,TGTGCCAGCAGTAGGAATGAAAAACTGTTTTTT
18,TRBJ2-3,many,TRBV4-2,-,CASSQPPTRGRSTDTQYF,TGTGCCAGCAGCCAACCCCCTACCCGGGGGCGGAGCACAGATACGCAGTATTTT
14,TRBJ2-7,few,TRBV27,TRBD2,CASSSLAGGYEQYF,TGTGCCAGCAGTTCTCTAGCGGGGGGATACGAGCAGTACTTC
14,TRBJ2-5,-,TRBV7-7,-,CASSPTGAGETQYF,TGTGCCAGCAGCCCGACCGGGGCTGGGGAGACCCAGTACTTC
15,TRBJ2-1,many,TRBV10-1,TRBD2,CASSDMRGGRAEQFF,TGCGCCAGCAGTGATATGCGGGGGGGCCGGGCTGAGCAGTTCTTC
15,TRBJ2-3,many,TRBV7-3,TRBD1,CASSSLRGSTDTQYF,TGTGCCAGCAGCTCCCTCAGGGGGAGCACAGATACGCAGTATTTT
14,TRBJ2-7,many,TRBV2,-,CASSVLGETYEQYF,TGTGCCAGCAGTGTCTTAGGGGAGACCTACGAGCAGTACTTC
16,TRBJ2-5,many,TRBV4-2,-,CASSQDEGFLRETQYF,TGTGCCAGCAGCCAAGATGAGGGGTTCCTAAGGGAGACCCAGTACTTC
15,TRBJ2-6,-,TRBV5-1,-,CASSLDLSGANVLTF,TGCGCCAGCAGCTTGGACCTGTCTGGGGCCAACGTCCTGACTTTC
13,TRBJ1-2,-,TRBV7-8,-,CASSPRTAYGYTF,TGTGCCAGCAGCCCCCGGACAGCATATGGCTACACCTTC
14,TRBJ1-4,many,TRBV12-3/TRBV12-4,-,CASTRPDRNEKLFF,TGTGCCAGCACCCGCCCCGACAGGAATGAAAAACTGTTTTTT
14,TRBJ1-5,many,TRBV28,-,CASSWSGSNQPQHF,TGTGCCAGCAGTTGGTCAGGGAGCAATCAGCCCCAGCATTTT
15,TRBJ2-1,few,TRBV9,TRBD2,CASSGSGVRNNEQFF,TGTGCCAGCAGCGGTAGCGGGGTCCGGAACAATGAGCAGTTCTTC
14,TRBJ1-1,few,TRBV7-2,-,CASSPTKGLTEAFF,TGTGCCAGCAGCCCCACGAAAGGTTTGACTGAAGCTTTCTTT
16,TRBJ2-1,many,TRBV9,-,CASSVEGAGSYNEQFF,TGTGCCAGCAGCGTAGAAGGAGCCGGCTCCTACAATGAGCAGTTCTTC
16,TRBJ2-1,few,TRBV28,TRBD2,CASSLQGLAEQNEQFF,TGTGCCAGCAGTTTACAGGGACTAGCGGAACAAAATGAGCAGTTCTTC
13,TRBJ1-1,-,TRBV2,-,CASSLEPNTEAFF,TGTGCCAGCAGTCTAGAGCCGAACACTGAAGCTTTCTTT
16,TRBJ1-6,many,TRBV4-3,TRBD1,CASSQDTGGANSPLHF,TGCGCCAGCAGCCAAGATACAGGGGGAGCTAATTCACCCCTCCACTTT
14,TRBJ1-2,many,TRBV7-8,TRBD1,CASSQGQGPYGYTF,TGTGCCAGCAGCCAGGGACAGGGCCCCTATGGCTACACCTTC
14,TRBJ2-2,many,TRBV24-1,TRBD2,CASDGGANTGELFF,TGTGCCAGTGATGGGGGGGCGAACACCGGGGAGCTGTTTTTT
13,TRBJ2-7,many,TRBV24-1,-,CATSSLGSDEQYF,TGTGCCACCAGTTCTCTGGGTTCCGACGAGCAGTACTTC
11,TRBJ1-1,many,TRBV29-1,-,CSVGNPGEAFF,TGCAGCGTTGGAAACCCCGGTGAAGCTTTCTTT